These 3 T cell receptor beta chains share one sample of origin, sequenced in a study of T cell changes during pregnancy in multiple sclerosis. The protocol was immunoSEQ multiplex PCR, while the TCRdb copy is restricted to in-frame clones and leaves out a portion. The sample has about 55,000 clones; 90% are singletons. This specimen consisted of CD4+ T cells from peripheral blood mononuclear cells, obtained in the first trimester of pregnancy. Receptors were obtained from a female donor with multiple sclerosis, enrolled in a pregnancy study.

This chain joins TRBV11-3 and TRBJ2-7, with TRBD2 as a possible D gene (6 bases). Trimming removed 4 bases from V and 0 bases from J, with 19 bases in between. CDR1 and CDR2 from the germline V gene are SGHNT and YENEEA. This CDR3 is 17 amino acids long. The CDR3 sequence: CASSSPGRMEGSYEQYF. CDR3 DNA sequence: TGTGCCAGCAGCTCCCCCGGACGAATGGAGGGCTCCTACGAGCAGTACTTC.

This clone was found once. V is TRBV5-1 and J is TRBJ2-1; 7 bases match TRBD1. Germline-derived CDR1 and CDR2 are SGHRS and YFSETQ. Trimming at V came to 4 bases and at J to 9 bases, leaving 1 base not matched to a gene. This CDR3 is built from 11 residues. The CDR3 sequence: CASSHRGEQFF. The CDR3 DNA reads as TGCGCCAGCAGCCACAGGGGTGAGCAGTTCTTC.

CDR3 in amino acids: CASSNNRGWTYNSPLHF. Written as DNA, the CDR3 is TGTGCCAGCAGCAACAACAGGGGATGGACCTATAATTCACCCCTCCACTTT. The chain recombines TRBV21-1 with TRBJ1-6; the table names TRBD1, a call not compared with the DNA. TRBV21-1 is a pseudogene segment. This CDR3 contains 17 residues.